This T cell receptor (beta chain) came from a study of T-cell memory formation after mild COVID-19. Study-wide points: The study detected some responding clones in pre-infection memory, suggesting cross-reactive memory joined.

This clonotype was seen repeatedly, ten times or more. Its antigen remains unidentified. TCRdb re-analysed the 5' RACE reads in MiXCR, keeping a single row per CDR3 protein. The data show under 110,000 distinct CDR3 sequences, 9.5% to 15% seen once. V was pared by 3 bases and J by 1 base, with 6 bases between. CDR3 length equals 14 residues. Germline values: CDR1 SGHVS, CDR2 FNYEAQ. J is TRBJ2-2 and V is TRBV7-6, with unresolved D. The sample was PBMCs or a T cell subset sorted from them (not recorded which). The sequence came from an adult woman who had mild COVID-19 (a few samples of this study predate the infection). Cell type and time point are not known. Written as DNA, the CDR3 is TGTGCCAGCAGCTTGGGTCGGAACACCGGGGAGCTGTTTTTT. This encodes CASSLGRNTGELFF. Full variable domain (outside the CDR3, taken from reference TRBV7-6 and TRBJ2-2): GAGVSQSPRYKVTKRGQDVALRCDPISGHVSLYWYRQALGQGPEFLTYFNYEAQQDKSGLPNDRFSAERPEGSISTLTIQRTEQRDSAMYRCASSLGRNTGELFFGEGSRLTVL.